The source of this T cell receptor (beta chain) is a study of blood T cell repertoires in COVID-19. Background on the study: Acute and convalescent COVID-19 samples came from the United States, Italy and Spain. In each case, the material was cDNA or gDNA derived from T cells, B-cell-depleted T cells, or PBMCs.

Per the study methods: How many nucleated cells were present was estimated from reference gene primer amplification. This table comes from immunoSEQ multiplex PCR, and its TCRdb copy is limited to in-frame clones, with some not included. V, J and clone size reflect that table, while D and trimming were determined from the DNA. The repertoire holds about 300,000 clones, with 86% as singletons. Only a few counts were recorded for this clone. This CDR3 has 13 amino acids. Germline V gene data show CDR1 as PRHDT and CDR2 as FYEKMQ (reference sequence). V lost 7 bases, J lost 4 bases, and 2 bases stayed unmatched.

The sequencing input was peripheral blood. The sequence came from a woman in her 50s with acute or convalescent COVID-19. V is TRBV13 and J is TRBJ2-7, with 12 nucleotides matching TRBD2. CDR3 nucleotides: TGTGCCAGCACTAGCGGGAGGGCTTACGAGCAGTACTTC. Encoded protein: CASTSGRAYEQYF.